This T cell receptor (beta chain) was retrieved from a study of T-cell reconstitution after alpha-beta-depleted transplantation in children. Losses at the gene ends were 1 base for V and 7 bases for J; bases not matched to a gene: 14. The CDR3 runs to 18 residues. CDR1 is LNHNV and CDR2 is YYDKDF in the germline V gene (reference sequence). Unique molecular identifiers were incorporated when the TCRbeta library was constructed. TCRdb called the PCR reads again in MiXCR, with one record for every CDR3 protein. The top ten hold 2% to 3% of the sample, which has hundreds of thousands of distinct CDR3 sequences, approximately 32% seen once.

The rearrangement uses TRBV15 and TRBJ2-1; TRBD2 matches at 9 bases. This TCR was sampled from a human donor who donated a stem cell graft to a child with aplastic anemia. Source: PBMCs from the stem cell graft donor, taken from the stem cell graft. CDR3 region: CATSRAELAGEISNEQFF. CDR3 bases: TGTGCCACCAGCAGAGCCGAATTAGCGGGAGAAATTTCGAATGAGCAGTTCTTC. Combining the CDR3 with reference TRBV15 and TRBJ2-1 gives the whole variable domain DAMVIQNPRYQVTQFGKPVTLSCSQTLNHNVMYWYQQKSSQAPKLLFHYYDKDFNNEADTPDNFQSRRPNTSFCFLDIRSPGLGDTAMYLCATSRAELAGEISNEQFFGPGTRLTVL.